A single sample gave rise to the 30 T cell receptor beta chains below, sequenced in a study of cytomegalovirus exposure and HLA in healthy donors. Both 60 Vbeta primers and 13 Jbeta primers went into the PCR. The method was immunoSEQ multiplex PCR; TCRdb's version includes in-frame clones alone and lacks a portion of them. Of approximately 110,000 clones listed, roughly four fifths were seen once; the top ten hold around 3.9%. Sequenced: PBMCs. These receptors originate from a woman in her 50s in good health and CMV-seropositive.

The CDR3 nucleotides read TGCGCCAGCAGCCGGAAGGTAGCGGGGGAGAACACCGGGGAGCTGTTTTTT. As protein: CASSRKVAGENTGELFF. The genes are TRBV4-1 and TRBJ2-2; 9 bases agree with TRBD2. CDR3 length: 17 residues. Unmatched junction bases numbered 7, after V lost 4 bases and J lost 1 base. In germline, CDR1 is MGHRA, CDR2 YSYEKL.

V is TRBV28 and J is TRBJ1-2; TRBD1 might be the D (5 bases). The CDR3 is 15 amino acids. Trimming removed 6 bases from V and 0 bases from J, with 14 bases in between. Germline CDR1 MDHEN, CDR2 SYDVKM. DNA of the CDR3: TGTGCCAGCAGCGACAGCTTCCTAACTAACTATGGCTACACCTTC. It specifies CASSDSFLTNYGYTF.

The rearrangement joins TRBV6-5 to TRBJ1-1; D may be TRBD1 (6 bases). CDR3 size: 15 residues. The germline gives CDR1 MNHEY, CDR2 SVGAGI. Trimming stripped 5 bases from V and 4 bases from J, with 17 bases between. The CDR3 DNA is TGTGCCAGCAGTAACCGACAGGCCCGGAGCACTGAAGCTTTCTTT. This gives the protein CASSNRQARSTEAFF.

This clone was recorded only once. V gene TRBV9 combines with J gene TRBJ1-2; 11 nucleotides line up with TRBD1. The V gene's germline CDR1 is SGDLS and CDR2 YYNGEE. There are 12 residues in the CDR3. Losses at the gene ends were 3 bases for V and 13 bases for J; bases not matched to a gene: 5. CDR3 sequence reads: CASSADRGLSTF. CDR3 nucleotide sequence: TGTGCCAGCAGCGCGGACAGGGGGCTCAGCACCTTC.

The chain has TRBV13 and TRBJ1-1; 8 positions agree with TRBD1. Germline V CDR1 and CDR2: PRHDT, FYEKMQ (reference sequence). CDR3 length: 14 residues. The V and J ends lost 3 bases and 5 bases, in that order; junction bases with no gene match: 5. The chain's CDR3 is CASSLDRVGTEAFF. In nucleotides, the CDR3 is TGTGCCAGCAGCTTGGACAGGGTGGGAACTGAAGCTTTCTTT.

This rearrangement joins TRBV7-2 to TRBJ2-3; 15 bases are a match to TRBD2. The CDR3 covers 18 residues. Germline V CDR1 and CDR2: SGHTA, FQGNSA. Trimming removed 6 bases from V and 3 bases from J; junction bases left unmatched: 10. The chain's CDR3 is CASSSGLAGGLGTDTQYF. The CDR3 bases are TGTGCCAGCAGTTCTGGACTAGCGGGGGGGCTAGGTACAGATACGCAGTATTTT.

V and J are TRBV9 and TRBJ1-3; 7 bases match TRBD1. Germline trimming cut 4 bases from V and 2 bases from J; bases unmatched to any gene: 6. The CDR3 spans 15 residues. Germline CDR1 reads SGDLS; CDR2 reads YYNGEE. The CDR3 here is CASSPSGTAGNTIYF. The CDR3 DNA reads TGTGCCAGCAGCCCCTCCGGGACAGCTGGAAACACCATATATTTT.

The chain is built from TRBV4-2 and TRBJ2-7; 7 bases match TRBD2. V lost 0 bases, J lost 1 base, and 9 bases stayed unmatched. CDR3 length equals 17 residues. Looked up from germline, CDR1 is LGHNA and CDR2 is YNFKEQ. CDR3 loop: CASSQDRTASGSYEQYF. The CDR3 DNA reads TGTGCCAGCAGCCAAGATCGTACGGCTAGCGGTTCCTACGAGCAGTACTTC.

This chain joins TRBV27 and TRBJ2-6, with TRBD1 identical over 11 bases. The CDR3 spans 17 residues. The V gene's germline CDR1 is MNHEY and CDR2 SMNVEV (reference sequence). V was pared by 6 bases and J by 2 bases, with 6 bases of the junction left unmatched. CDR3 sequence (DNA): TGTGCCAGCAGCCGGGACAGGGGGGTCCCTGGGGCCAACGTCCTGACTTTC. Protein product: CASSRDRGVPGANVLTF.

The chain recombines TRBV4-2 with TRBJ2-6; D not resolved. Germline CDR1 reads LGHNA; CDR2 reads YNFKEQ. The CDR3 totals 17 residues. The V end was cut by 1 base, the J end by 2 bases, with 12 bases between. The CDR3 region has the DNA TGTGCCAGCAGCCAAGGAGTTGAGGTAACTGGGGCCAACGTCCTGACTTTC. It specifies CASSQGVEVTGANVLTF.

In DNA, the CDR3 is TGTGCCAGCTATACACTAGCGGCCAAAGAGGCAGATACGCAGTATTTT. This codes for CASYTLAAKEADTQYF. This chain links TRBV2 with TRBJ2-3, with 8 bases identical to TRBD2. Losses at the gene ends were 8 bases for V and 4 bases for J; bases not matched to a gene: 14. Per the germline V gene, CDR1 is SNHLY and CDR2 is FYNNEI. CDR3 length: 16 residues.

The chain couples TRBV28 to TRBJ2-6, with D uncertain. Germline CDR1 reads MDHEN; CDR2 reads SYDVKM. Deletions cut 5 bases from V and 1 base from J, with 15 bases between. The length of the CDR3 is 17 residues. The chain's CDR3 is CASSPVPSVSGANVLTF. The CDR3 bases are TGTGCCAGCAGTCCCGTCCCCTCAGTTTCTGGGGCCAACGTCCTGACTTTC.

J is TRBJ1-2 and V is TRBV12-5; 8 bases are a match to TRBD1. This CDR3 has 16 amino acids. After removal of 2 bases from V and 4 bases from J, the junction contained 9 bases not matched to a gene. The germline CDR1 and CDR2 sequences are LGHNT and FRNRAP. The CDR3 protein is CASGLSNPGTGYGYTF. The CDR3 DNA follows: TGTGCTAGTGGTTTGTCTAACCCCGGGACAGGCTATGGCTACACCTTC.

The chain combines TRBV7-9 with TRBJ2-7, with D uncertain. CDR3 size: 14 residues. Trimming pared 0 bases from V and 1 base from J, leaving 7 bases between. The germline gives CDR1 SEHNR, CDR2 FQNEAQ (reference sequence). The CDR3 nucleotides read TGTGCCAGCAGCTTAGCAGGCAGGTCCTACGAGCAGTACTTC. Protein product: CASSLAGRSYEQYF.

This chain links TRBV2 with TRBJ2-5; the match to TRBD1 covers 9 bases. This CDR3 is built from 13 residues. The V gene end was trimmed by 9 bases and the J gene end by 1 base; junction bases not matched to a gene: 3. CDR1 SNHLY and CDR2 FYNNEI come from the germline V gene. The CDR3 DNA is TGTGCCAGAAACAGGGGGCGCCAAGAGACCCAGTACTTC. This gives the protein CARNRGRQETQYF.

This chain connects TRBV9 to TRBJ2-2; TRBD2 matches 9 bases. The trim removed 0 bases at V and 7 bases at J, leaving 4 bases unmatched. This CDR3 spans 15 amino acids. The V gene's germline CDR1 is SGDLS and CDR2 YYNGEE. The CDR3 nucleotides are TGTGCCAGCAGCGTAGGGGATAGCGGGGGCGGGGAGCTGTTTTTT. Translated: CASSVGDSGGGELFF.

The chain employs TRBV6-1 and TRBJ2-7; TRBD1 matches at 9 bases. In germline, CDR1 is MNHNS, CDR2 SASEGT. J gave up 7 bases and V 6 bases, and 4 bases lay outside the gene matches. The CDR3 contains 12 residues. The CDR3 protein is CASRDRGGEQYF. DNA for the CDR3: TGTGCCAGCAGAGACAGGGGGGGGGAGCAGTACTTC.

This clone showed up just once. This chain joins TRBV5-1 and TRBJ1-1, with D unclear. Per the germline V gene, CDR1 is SGHRS and CDR2 is YFSETQ. The CDR3 is made up of 13 amino acids. V was clipped by 0 bases and J by 8 bases, with 11 bases between them. The CDR3, as DNA: TGCGCCAGCAGCTTGGACCCTGAGTTAGAAGCTTTCTTT. Amino acid sequence: CASSLDPELEAFF.

V gene TRBV2 combines with J gene TRBJ2-3; maybe TRBD2 (5 bases). The CDR3 sequence is 16 residues long. Per germline, CDR1 SNHLY and CDR2 FYNNEI. Between the trimmed V and J ends, which lost 5 bases and 2 bases, there was a span of 17 bases. This chain's CDR3 is CASSSRPLVTTDTQYF. Here the CDR3 DNA reads TGTGCCAGCAGTTCCCGACCACTAGTTACCACAGATACGCAGTATTTT.

This clone has just one count. This chain links TRBV11-2 with TRBJ1-6; D remains unclear. The V gene's germline CDR1 is SGHAT and CDR2 FQNNGV. Trimming took off 3 bases at V and 0 bases at J, with 3 bases between the two ends. The CDR3 is 14 amino acids. Written as DNA, the CDR3 is TGTGCCAGCAGCTTCAACTCCTATAATTCACCCCTCCACTTT. As protein: CASSFNSYNSPLHF.

This clone was picked up a small number of times. The chain recombines TRBV7-3 with TRBJ1-2, with D tentatively TRBD1 (6 bases). Looked up from germline, CDR1 is SGHTA and CDR2 is FQGTGA. The V end lost 5 bases, the J end lost 4 bases, and 11 bases lay between the germline ends. This CDR3 contains 13 residues. The CDR3 coding sequence is TGTGCCAGCAGCCAAGGACAGCGCTATGGCTACACCTTC. This encodes CASSQGQRYGYTF. The full variable domain, in which reference TRBV7-3 and TRBJ1-2 provide the parts outside the CDR3, is GAGVSQTPSNKVTEKGKYVELRCDPISGHTALYWYRQSLGQGPEFLIYFQGTGAADDSGLPNDRFFAVRPEGSVSTLKIQRTERGDSAVYLCASSQGQRYGYTFGSGTRLTVV.

This clone was counted only a few times. The chain couples TRBV12-2 to TRBJ2-5; the table's D call TRBD2 went unverified against the DNA. The DNA end favors TRBJ2-7, so the J call may be wrong. TRBV12-2 is a known pseudogene. This CDR3 is 14 amino acids long. CDR3 DNA: TGTGCAAGTCGCTTAGCCCCGGTTTCCTACGAGCAGTACTTC. This translates into CASRLAPVSYEQYF.

In DNA form, the CDR3 reads TGTGCCAGCAGTTTACCTGCGGGGACTAGCGGGGGGGCTCATGAGCAGTTCTTC. It is translated as CASSLPAGTSGGAHEQFF. The chain links TRBV27 to TRBJ2-1; 16 nucleotides match TRBD2. The V segment lost 2 bases and the J segment 8 bases; nucleotides outside the gene matches: 9. Germline values: CDR1 MNHEY, CDR2 SMNVEV (reference sequence). The CDR3 consists of 18 residues.

This clone was seen a handful of times. The same CDR3 also results from other DNA sequences found in this sample. V and J are TRBV6-5 and TRBJ1-2; D gene uncertain. CDR1 and CDR2 from the germline V gene are MNHEY and SVGAGI. Trimming removed 0 bases at V and 8 bases at J, with 13 bases between. The CDR3 is 14 amino acids. The CDR3 protein is CASSYSEGGYGYTF. In DNA, the CDR3 is TGTGCCAGCAGTTACTCAGAGGGAGGCTACGGCTACACCTTC.

In this sample, this clone turned up once. This CDR3 is also generated by other DNA sequences in the sample. This chain uses TRBV9 with TRBJ1-2; no reliable D call. The CDR3 length is 15 residues. Trimming left V 0 bases short and J 4 bases short, with 13 bases between. Per germline, CDR1 SGDLS and CDR2 YYNGEE. The DNA of the CDR3 is TGTGCCAGCAGCGTAGATGGCGGCTTGGGCTATGGCTACACCTTC. This translates into CASSVDGGLGYGYTF.

V and J are TRBV2 and TRBJ2-2, with no clear D. Germline CDR1 SNHLY, CDR2 FYNNEI. This CDR3 has 15 amino acids. Trimming shortened V by 2 bases and J by 2 bases, and 9 bases separated the two germline ends. CDR3 amino acids: CASSEFGFNTGELFF. For the CDR3, the DNA is TGTGCCAGCAGTGAATTTGGCTTCAACACCGGGGAGCTGTTTTTT.

This chain links TRBV6-1 with TRBJ2-7; TRBD1 is a possible D gene (6 bases). This CDR3 region has 14 residues. Trimming stripped 7 bases from V and 3 bases from J, with 16 bases between. CDR1 and CDR2 (germline): MNHNS, SASEGT. CDR3 in amino acids: CASIGGGRDYEQYF. CDR3 nucleotides: TGTGCCAGCATTGGGGGCGGCAGGGACTACGAGCAGTACTTC.

The chain carries TRBV10-3 and TRBJ1-1, with 7 bases identical to TRBD1. The CDR3 is 13 amino acids. Trimming cost V 10 bases and J 1 base; bases outside gene matches: 6. Germline V lookup: CDR1 ENHRY, CDR2 SYGVKD. CDR3: CATTGVGNTEAFF. The CDR3 DNA is TGTGCCACAACAGGGGTAGGGAACACTGAAGCTTTCTTT.

The gene calls are TRBV19 and TRBJ2-7, with 8 bases lining up with TRBD2. There are 16 residues in the CDR3. Germline V lookup: CDR1 LNHDA, CDR2 SQIVND (reference sequence). Germline trimming cut 2 bases from V and 5 bases from J; bases unmatched to any gene: 11. The CDR3, as DNA: TGTGCCAGTAGTATATACGGCGGGGGGCTATTCAACGAGCAGTACTTC. Its protein is CASSIYGGGLFNEQYF.

The chain carries TRBV7-8 and TRBJ1-5, with D hard to call. Trimming removed 1 base at V and 3 bases at J, with 13 bases between. The germline gives CDR1 SGHVS, CDR2 FQNEAQ. This CDR3 is built from 16 residues. In DNA, the CDR3 is TGTGCCAGCAGCTTAGACAGTATGTGGAACAATCAGCCCCAGCATTTT. Translating it yields CASSLDSMWNNQPQHF.